The table lists the clone carrying this T cell receptor beta chain with many counts. The sample belongs to a study of T cells in Graves' hyperthyroidism and ophthalmopathy. CDR3 length: 15 residues. V was shortened by 1 base and J by 2 bases, with 10 bases between the two germline ends. Per germline, CDR1 MNHEY and CDR2 SVGAGI. Lactation, pregnancy, other autoimmune disease or uncontrolled infection led to exclusion of patients. PBMCs were collected from an approximately 9.2 ml volume of fresh peripheral blood. The investigators amplified TCR beta CDR3 regions from RNA transcripts. The HTBI set primed first-round TCR CDR3 RT-PCR. TCRdb re-called the multiplex PCR reads through MiXCR, storing one row per CDR3 protein. Altogether more than 600,000 distinct CDR3 sequences are present, 15% to 20% being singletons, with the ten largest covering under 10%.

This chain joins TRBV6-5 and TRBJ2-3; tentative D call: TRBD1 (5 bases). The TCR originated in a man between 18 and 35 years old with Graves' hyperthyroidism. Material: blood. Here the CDR3 reads CASSYWSGSTDTQYF. CDR3 in DNA: TGTGCCAGCAGTTACTGGTCAGGGTCCACAGATACGCAGTATTTT.